The subject of this entry is one T cell receptor (beta chain). The sample is drawn from a study of blood T cell repertoires in COVID-19. The wider study: PBMCs, B-cell-depleted T cells, or T cells were the source of the cDNA or gDNA that made up the material.

Only in-frame clones appear in the TCRdb table, and some are missing; sequencing was by immunoSEQ multiplex PCR. The repertoire includes roughly 100,000 clones, about 85% of them detected once, and under 6.5% sits in the top ten. The receptor was isolated from a woman aged 45-59 years with COVID-19, enrolled during active disease. Sequencing was done on a sample of peripheral blood.

The CDR3 coding sequence is TGTGCCAGCAGCGTAGATGGGACAGGGGCCGATGAGCAGTTCTTC. Its translation is CASSVDGTGADEQFF. The chain has TRBV9 and TRBJ2-1, with 10 bases fitting TRBD1. The CDR3 totals 15 residues. Germline V gene sequence: CDR1 SGDLS, CDR2 YYNGEE. V shed 0 bases, J shed 8 bases, and the junction held 5 bases outside the gene matches.